This is a list of T cell receptor beta chains from one sample in a study of CD8+ T cells in alopecia areata. Libraries were prepared by immunoSEQ multiplex PCR; TCRdb keeps only in-frame clonotypes and omits some of them. The table records 90,000 to 100,000 clones, 50% to 75% of them present only once. Material: CD8+ T cells sorted from blood, obtained at week 4, from a patient treated with tofacitinib. These receptors were taken from a human donor with alopecia areata. Each CDR3 is given with its conserved first and last residue. The order of the fields is V gene, J gene, D gene, clone size, CDR3 DNA, CDR3 protein. The D gene is left open where the match is weak. Some rows have no size entry. The others give once, few or many, or a class for an expanded clone.

TRBV4-3,TRBJ2-7,.,few,TGCGCCAGCAGCCAAGATCAAGAGACTAGTGCCTACGAGCAGTACTTC,CASSQDQETSAYEQYF
TRBV4-1,TRBJ1-4,.,.,TGCGCCAGCAGCCAAGATTGGTCGGGGAGAGGTGAAAAACTGTTTTTT,CASSQDWSGRGEKLFF
TRBV5-4,TRBJ1-4,.,.,TGTGCCAGCAGCCCGGGGCCTCGGGAGGCTAATGAAAAACTGTTTTTT,CASSPGPREANEKLFF
TRBV4-3,TRBJ1-5,.,.,TGCGCCAGCAGCCAAGACCTCGGCCTACCGGGACCCCAGCATTTT,CASSQDLGLPGPQHF
TRBV9,TRBJ1-1,.,.,TGTGCCAGCAGTGAAAACCCGGGACAGAACACTGAAGCTTTCTTT,CASSENPGQNTEAFF
TRBV7-9,TRBJ2-7,TRBD1,few,TGTGCCAGCAGCTTATCGACAGGGGGCGACGAGCAGTACTTC,CASSLSTGGDEQYF
TRBV29-1,TRBJ1-1,.,.,TGCAGCGCCCGGGGGGGGAACACTGAAGCTTTCTTT,CSARGGNTEAFF
TRBV28,TRBJ1-5,.,.,TGTGCCAGCAGTTTATTAACCACCGGCAATCAGCCCCAGCATTTT,CASSLLTTGNQPQHF
TRBV29-1,TRBJ1-2,.,few,TGCAGCTACCTGGAGACAGACTATGGCTACACCTTC,CSYLETDYGYTF
TRBV19,TRBJ2-1,TRBD2,.,TGTGCCAGTAGTATATTCCCTCCTGGGACTAGCGGGAGTGATGAGCAGTTCTTC,CASSIFPPGTSGSDEQFF
TRBV5-4,TRBJ2-3,.,.,TGTGCCAGCAGCAACCCTCATGCGACTAGTAGCACAGATACGCAGTATTTT,CASSNPHATSSTDTQYF
TRBV2,TRBJ2-1,.,once,TGTGCCAGCACCGGGACTGACTCCAATGAGCAGTTCTTC,CASTGTDSNEQFF
TRBV19,TRBJ2-1,TRBD1,.,TGTGCCAGTAGTCCCACAGGGGGCGAGTCCTACAATGAGCAGTTCTTC,CASSPTGGESYNEQFF
TRBV29-1,TRBJ2-1,TRBD2,.,TGCAGCGTTGGTACCAGGACTAGCGGGGGACTGTCGATGGATGAGCAGTTCTTC,CSVGTRTSGGLSMDEQFF
TRBV30,TRBJ2-7,.,.,TGTGCCTGGATTGGGGCAGGGAGTCCCTACGAGCAGTACTTC,CAWIGAGSPYEQYF
TRBV19,TRBJ2-2,TRBD1,.,TGTGCCAGTAGGACCGGGACAGGATACACCGGGGAGCTGTTTTTT,CASRTGTGYTGELFF
TRBV25-1,TRBJ1-2,.,.,TGTGCCAGCAGTGAGAACGGCGGCTACACCTTC,CASSENGGYTF
TRBV27,TRBJ2-7,TRBD2,.,TGTGCCAGCAGTTTCAGCGGGAGCTACGAGCAGTACTTC,CASSFSGSYEQYF
TRBV30,TRBJ1-2,TRBD1,.,TGTGCCTGGAGTGCGGGACAGGGGGCTGGTGGCTACACCTTC,CAWSAGQGAGGYTF
TRBV7-6,TRBJ1-2,TRBD1,.,TGTGCCAGCAGCTTGGGACAGGGGGGCAGTGGCTATGGCTACACCTTC,CASSLGQGGSGYGYTF
TRBV5-4,TRBJ1-2,.,.,TGTGCCAGCAGCTTCCGAGAGGACCAGGACTATGGCTACACCTTC,CASSFREDQDYGYTF
TRBV7-2,TRBJ2-5,TRBD2,few,TGTGCCAGCAGCCCCCTGGCGGGAGTCGGTGAGACCCAGTACTTC,CASSPLAGVGETQYF
TRBV9,TRBJ2-6,TRBD2,.,TGTGCCAGCAGCGCACACCCGGGACTAGCGAGCTCTGGGGCCAACGTCCTGACTTTC,CASSAHPGLASSGANVLTF
TRBV6-1,TRBJ2-5,.,.,TGTGCCAGCAGTGGGACTATCCAAGAGACCCAGTACTTC,CASSGTIQETQYF
TRBV4-3,TRBJ2-7,TRBD1,.,TGCGCCAGCAGCACTGGGACAGGGAACTACGAGCAGTACTTC,CASSTGTGNYEQYF
TRBV28,TRBJ2-3,.,.,TGTGCCAGCAGGCCTGGCCCCCCCCATTTCCCAGATACGCAGTATTTT,CASRPGPPHFPDTQYF
TRBV27,TRBJ2-2,.,.,TGTGCCACCTCTTGGGTCTCATCGGGCACCGGGGAGCTGTTTTTT,CATSWVSSGTGELFF
TRBV29-1,TRBJ2-3,.,few,TGCAGCGTGGGAAACGACTACGGGGCATTGGGGCCGCAGTATTTT,CSVGNDYGALGPQYF
TRBV4-1,TRBJ1-5,.,.,TGCGCCAGCAGCCAAGAACTTAGGGTGAGTCAGCCCCAGCATTTT,CASSQELRVSQPQHF
TRBV2,TRBJ2-5,.,.,TGTGCCAGCAGTGACGAGGATGAATCGTACTTC,CASSDEDESYF
TRBV30,TRBJ2-1,.,few,TGTGCCTGGAGGGGGGACCCCCTTAATGAGCAGTTCTTC,CAWRGDPLNEQFF
TRBV30,TRBJ2-7,TRBD1,.,TGTGCCTGGAGCGATCCAGGGGGCCTATCCTACGAGCAGTACTTC,CAWSDPGGLSYEQYF